Below, one T cell receptor beta chain is given with its context. The antigen remains undetermined. This entry comes from a study of beta chain features in type 1 diabetes. General study findings and limits: Type 1 diabetes patients showed a moderate but significant shortening of TCRB CDR3s in all four CD4+ subsets. Patients with type 1 diabetes carried fewer insertions and had more deletions at their VDJ junctions.

Reverse transcription of all isolated RNA meant that expressed TCRB transcripts were sequenced. Roughly 3.5 million reads per sample were averaged for naive, central memory and regulatory samples. TCRdb's table, derived via immunoSEQ multiplex PCR, lists solely in-frame clones and lacks some. In the table there are some 250,000 clones, 25% to 30% of which are singletons. Germline V gene sequence: CDR1 GTSNPN, CDR2 SVGIG (reference sequence). The V and J ends lost 0 bases and 5 bases, in that order; junction bases with no gene match: 5. The CDR3 is made up of 15 amino acids. The TCR comes from a man aged 30 to 39 in good health. Sequenced sample: central memory CD4+ T cells from blood. V and J are TRBV30 and TRBJ2-5; 11 bases line up with TRBD1. CDR3 bases: TGTGCCTGGAGTGTCGGACAGGGGGCGCAGGAGACCCAGTACTTC. Protein product: CAWSVGQGAQETQYF. Based on the CDR3 plus reference TRBV30 and TRBJ2-5, the full variable domain is SQTIHQWPATLVQPVGSPLSLECTVEGTSNPNLYWYRQAAGRGLQLLFYSVGIGQISSEVPQNLSASRPQDRQFILSSKKLLLSDSGFYLCAWSVGQGAQETQYFGPGTRLLVL.